This T cell receptor (beta chain) was recorded in a study of tumor-infiltrating lymphocytes in primary liver carcinoma (dated by TCRdb to between 2016 and 2019). Looking at the study overall: Hepatocellular carcinoma (four) or combined HCC and intrahepatic cholangiocarcinoma (one) was present in the five patients, who were three men and two women aged 30 to 69 years. The five patients had tumors of stage T1-T3 N0M0, with maximum diameters ranging from about 4 to 11 cm. Each sample produced about 3.65 to 7.5 million productive TCRbeta reads, and read depth showed no significant difference between tissue types. To link TCRbeta repertoire diversity to the local molecular phenotype, the approximately 23 tumor region samples were profiled with Agilent mRNA microarrays. High reproducibility was observed for the technical replicate repertoires, with mean shared-clone rates about 0.89 and correlation coefficients above 0.95. TCRbeta repertoire sequencing, expression microarrays and whole-exome sequencing were combined in the study across five regions of each liver tumor, with adjacent normal tissue and blood also included. A total of about 35 specimens from 5 patients went through TCRbeta repertoire sequencing, namely 25 tumor regions, 5 adjacent noncancerous liver tissues and 5 peripheral blood samples. Overall results and qualifications from the work: A significantly larger repertoire fraction was made up by the top 250 clones in tumors than in blood (p = 0.039). Pairs of tumor regions showed greater repertoire overlap (mean around 35%) than tumor-adjacent pairs (about 17%) or tumor-blood pairs (around 15%), which is consistent with antigen-driven expansion. Just about 8-25% of top clones turned up in all five regions of a tumor, which suggests spatial heterogeneity among tumor-infiltrating T cells. The study included only four to six patients, and the authors note findings should be validated in a larger study. Bulk unsorted samples precluded comparing CD4+ and CD8+ T cell repertoires. Only the TCR beta chain was sequenced, which likely underestimates true repertoire diversity because unpaired alpha chains were not captured.

Including cysteine and phenylalanine, the CDR3 has 15 amino acids. Only the CDR3 region is kept as DNA, spanning 45 bases read in frame from base 1. CDR1 is given as MNHNY and CDR2 as SVGAGI, both from the germline V gene (reference sequence). Regarding this clonotype: It lacks a known antigen. This may be a read error, as it is one base from a much larger clone.

Using a constant-region primer and ProtoScript II reverse transcriptase, TCRbeta-specific cDNA was reverse-transcribed from 500 to 650 ng total RNA. The TCRbeta libraries were prepared through three rounds of nested multiplex PCR following a slightly modified ARM-PCR procedure. Each of the first two PCR rounds ran for about 10 cycles using multiplex TRBV1-TRBV30 forward primers together with a Cbeta reverse primer. Sample barcodes and Illumina adapters were attached in a final 25-cycle PCR using Deep VentR polymerase. Before sequencing, amplicons between 200 and 500 bp were purified from gel using a QIAquick gel extraction kit. The TCRbeta amplicons were sequenced with 250-bp paired-end reads on an Illumina HiSeq 2500. As for how the authors treated the data: Reads were quality-trimmed with Trimmomatic v0.33, and paired reads were merged with FLASH v1.2.11 to recover full CDR3 sequences. MiGEC v1.2.1b assigned V, D and J germline segments to the rearranged TCRbeta sequences. VDJtools v1.0.0 computed clonotype statistics and Shannon-Wiener diversity indices. To cut down on sampling bias, every analysis after diversity analysis relied on just the 250 most abundant clonotypes from each sample. TCRdb reworked the public reads: Q25 trimming with fastp, MiXCR clone assembly, productive beta chains retained. Records with the same CDR3 protein are collapsed into one entry carrying the most frequent genes and DNA. TCRdb, not the original authors, processed these V and J calls. This sample comprises approximately 110,000 distinct CDR3 sequences, around two thirds of them detected only once. About a tenth of the sample comes from the top ten.

Without any cell sorting, total RNA and DNA were extracted together from about 20-30 mg of bulk tissue using the AllPrep DNA/RNA mini kit. Four to six patients with histopathologically diagnosed primary liver carcinoma underwent surgical resection in China between 2015 and 2016. Patients had chronic HBV infection and were treatment-naive at sampling. Each tumor was sampled at five spatially separated regions: the tumor centre plus the superior, inferior, left-lateral and right-lateral poles. Histology showed that every tumor sample contained more than 85% viable tumor cells. Fresh tumor and adjacent tissue pieces were bisected; one half was stored in RNAlater at -80°C, the other sent for histology.

Sequencing was done on a sample of liver tumor tissue from sampling region 1. The cell subset or site label, read with the paper, signifies: tumor region T1, superior pole. The clonotype originates from a woman aged 60-75 years with primary liver carcinoma and hepatitis B virus infection. In this chain, TRBV6-6 is recombined with TRBJ2-4; 9 bases in between match TRBD1. The DNA sequence is given as TGTACCAGCAGTGGGACAGGGTACGCCAAAAACATTCAGTACTTC. The resulting protein is CTSSGTGYAKNIQYF.